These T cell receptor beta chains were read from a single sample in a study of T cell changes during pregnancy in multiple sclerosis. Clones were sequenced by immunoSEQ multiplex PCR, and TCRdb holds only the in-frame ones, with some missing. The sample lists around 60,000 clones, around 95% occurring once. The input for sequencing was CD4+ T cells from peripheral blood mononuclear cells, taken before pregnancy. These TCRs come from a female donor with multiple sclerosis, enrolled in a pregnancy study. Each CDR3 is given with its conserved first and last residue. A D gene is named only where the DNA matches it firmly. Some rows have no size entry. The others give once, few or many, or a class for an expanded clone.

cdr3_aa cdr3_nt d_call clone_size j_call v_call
CASSLRPRAFSNEQFF TGTGCCAGCAGCTTACGGCCCAGGGCTTTCTCCAATGAGCAGTTCTTC - - TRBJ2-1 TRBV7-9
CASRSGVKYEQYF TGTGCCAGTAGATCGGGGGTTAAGTACGAGCAGTACTTC - once TRBJ2-7 TRBV19
CASSRRGLSGSTDTQYF TGTGCCAGCAGCAGAAGGGGGCTCTCTGGAAGCACAGATACGCAGTATTTT TRBD1 - TRBJ2-3 TRBV2
CASSVKNRTGDYYGYTF TGTGCCAGCAGCGTAAAAAATCGTACAGGAGATTACTATGGCTACACCTTC - - TRBJ1-2 TRBV9
CASSPSGGNTGELFF TGTGCCAGCAGCCCTAGCGGAGGGAACACCGGGGAGCTGTTTTTT TRBD2 - TRBJ2-2 TRBV7-2
CASSKAPRLAGGVAKNIQYF TGTGCCAGCAGCAAGGCCCCTCGACTAGCGGGAGGGGTAGCCAAAAACATTCAGTACTTC - - TRBJ2-4 TRBV21-1
CASSQEGRGQGETQYF TGTGCCAGCAGCCAAGAGGGTAGGGGACAGGGGGAGACCCAGTACTTC TRBD1 - TRBJ2-5 TRBV4-2
CASSRGLAENYEQYF TGCGCCAGCAGCCGGGGACTAGCGGAGAACTACGAGCAGTACTTC TRBD2 - TRBJ2-7 TRBV4-3
CASSPLPRTSGRRGTDTQYF TGTGCCAGCTCACCTCTTCCGAGGACTAGCGGGAGGAGGGGCACAGATACGCAGTATTTT TRBD2 - TRBJ2-3 TRBV18
CASSPGTGARGNQPQHF TGTGCCAGCAGTCCAGGGACAGGGGCAAGAGGCAATCAGCCCCAGCATTTT TRBD1 - TRBJ1-5 TRBV28
CASSLGIGGTEAFF TGTGCCAGCAGCTTGGGGATCGGGGGCACTGAAGCTTTCTTT - - TRBJ1-1 TRBV5-5
CASSKRRISGRASSYNEQFF TGTGCCAGCAGCAAAAGGAGGATTAGCGGGAGGGCGAGCTCCTACAATGAGCAGTTCTTC - - TRBJ2-1 TRBV21-1
CASSSGQAGANVLTF TGTGCCAGCAGCTCCGGACAGGCTGGGGCCAACGTCCTGACTTTC TRBD1 - TRBJ2-6 TRBV6-6
CASSSSDTQYF TGTGCCAGCAGCTCCTCAGATACGCAGTATTTT - - TRBJ2-3 TRBV7-2
CASSLDMGTEAFF TGTGCCAGCAGCCTCGACATGGGCACTGAAGCTTTCTTT - - TRBJ1-1 TRBV6-5
CASSDLPSGSGEQFF TGTGCTAGCAGCGATTTGCCTAGCGGGAGCGGTGAGCAGTTCTTC TRBD2 - TRBJ2-1 TRBV7-7
CASSRTGANYGYTF TGTGCCAGCAGCCGGACAGGGGCAAACTATGGCTACACCTTC TRBD1 - TRBJ1-2 TRBV11-2
CATSRYPAGGIANEQFF TGTGCCACCAGCAGATACCCGGCGGGAGGGATCGCCAATGAGCAGTTCTTC TRBD2 - TRBJ2-1 TRBV15
CASSLTSGEAGELFF TGTGCCAGCAGCTTGACTAGCGGAGAGGCCGGGGAGCTGTTTTTT TRBD2 - TRBJ2-2 TRBV7-3
CASSVPPRGGQVADTQYF TGTGCCAGCAGTGTCCCCCCTCGGGGGGGGCAAGTCGCAGATACGCAGTATTTT TRBD2 - TRBJ2-3 TRBV6-4
CASRPGGSRYEQYF TGTGCCAGCAGGCCGGGGGGGTCGCGATACGAGCAGTACTTC TRBD2 - TRBJ2-7 TRBV7-2
CASSVFSGYNEQFF TGTGCCAGCAGCGTTTTTAGCGGATACAATGAGCAGTTCTTC - - TRBJ2-1 TRBV9
CASSLAGVNTGELFF TGTGCCAGCAGTCTAGCGGGGGTGAACACCGGGGAGCTGTTTTTT TRBD2 - TRBJ2-2 TRBV28
CASSEPGWAGGTEAFF TGTGCCAGCAGTGAACCGGGCTGGGCGGGGGGAACTGAAGCTTTCTTT - - TRBJ1-1 TRBV6-1
CASNPGIFSSYEQYF TGCGCCAGCAACCCCGGGATCTTTAGCTCCTACGAGCAGTACTTC - - TRBJ2-7 TRBV5-1
CAWSGLAANTGELFF TGTGCCTGGTCGGGACTAGCGGCGAACACCGGGGAGCTGTTTTTT TRBD2 - TRBJ2-2 TRBV30
CASSPGQGGTGELFF TGTGCCAGCAGCCCGGGACAGGGGGGCACCGGGGAGCTGTTTTTT TRBD1 - TRBJ2-2 TRBV11-3
CASSLTGGGSLSYEQYF TGTGCCAGCAGCTTAACGGGGGGCGGGAGTTTATCCTACGAGCAGTACTTC - once TRBJ2-7 TRBV7-2
CASSDRSGQPQHF TGTGCCAGTTCGGACAGGAGCGGCCAGCCCCAGCATTTT TRBD1 - TRBJ1-5 TRBV19
CASSGSLLQGNNQPQHF TGTGCCAGCAGTGGCTCGCTACTACAGGGAAACAATCAGCCCCAGCATTTT - - TRBJ1-5 TRBV2
CASSRDRNYGYTF TGTGCCAGCAGCCGGGACAGGAACTATGGCTACACCTTC TRBD1 - TRBJ1-2 TRBV28
CASSQEGAGDEKLFF TGCGCCAGCAGCCAAGAAGGCGCGGGGGATGAAAAACTGTTTTTT - - TRBJ1-4 TRBV4-1
CASSLGGGQQETQYF TGCGCCAGCAGCTTGGGTGGCGGTCAGCAAGAGACCCAGTACTTC - - TRBJ2-5 TRBV5-1
CAIKPTTGPGYGYTF TGTGCCATCAAACCGACGACAGGGCCGGGCTATGGCTACACCTTC TRBD1 few TRBJ1-2 TRBV10-3
CSARTGLTDTQYF TGCAGCGCCCGGACAGGCCTCACAGATACGCAGTATTTT TRBD1 - TRBJ2-3 TRBV29-1
CAWSVVRGLTDTQYF TGTGCCTGGAGTGTTGTCAGGGGGTTGACAGATACGCAGTATTTT TRBD1 - TRBJ2-3 TRBV30
CASSPRTGGYGEQYF TGTGCCAGCAGTCCCCGGACAGGGGGATATGGCGAGCAGTACTTC TRBD1 - TRBJ2-7 TRBV27
CASSAPGQGSGANVLTF TGTGCCAGCAGTGCACCGGGACAGGGGTCTGGGGCCAACGTCCTGACTTTC TRBD1 - TRBJ2-6 TRBV27
CASSITGLSGNTIYF TGTGCCAGTAGTATCACAGGCCTCTCTGGAAACACCATATATTTT - - TRBJ1-3 TRBV19
CSAPGGKETQYF TGCAGCGCCCCAGGGGGCAAGGAGACCCAGTACTTC TRBD1 - TRBJ2-5 TRBV29-1
CASSRGQGFDEQYF TGTGCCAGCAGCCGGGGACAGGGTTTCGACGAGCAGTACTTC TRBD1 - TRBJ2-7 TRBV14
CASSPLANYGYTF TGCGCCAGCAGCCCTTTAGCTAACTATGGCTACACCTTC - - TRBJ1-2 TRBV5-1
CASSAGTTNTGELFF TGTGCCAGCTCAGCCGGGACAACGAACACCGGGGAGCTGTTTTTT - - TRBJ2-2 TRBV18
CASSEPGTPYYGYTF TGTGCCAGCAGTGAACCCGGGACACCCTACTATGGCTACACCTTC - - TRBJ1-2 TRBV2
CASSRRQGSDTEAFF TGCGCCAGCAGCCGTCGACAGGGTAGCGACACTGAAGCTTTCTTT TRBD1 - TRBJ1-1 TRBV4-3
CASNPGVPRSEQFF TGTGCCAGTAACCCAGGGGTACCCCGGAGTGAGCAGTTCTTC - - TRBJ2-1 TRBV19
CAWSLAWTGLPGELFF TGTGCCTGGAGTTTAGCTTGGACAGGGCTGCCCGGGGAGCTGTTTTTT TRBD1 - TRBJ2-2 TRBV30
CASSLAHPASSGANVLTF TGTGCCAGCAGCTTAGCGCATCCTGCGAGCTCTGGGGCCAACGTCCTGACTTTC - - TRBJ2-6 TRBV7-6
CASSLDRGKVNTEAFF TGTGCCAGCAGCCTCGACAGGGGTAAGGTGAACACTGAAGCTTTCTTT TRBD1 - TRBJ1-1 TRBV4-2
CATSTGGPYNEQFF TGTGCCACCTCGACAGGGGGACCCTACAATGAGCAGTTCTTC TRBD1 - TRBJ2-1 TRBV28
CASRPSGSYEQYF TGTGCCAGCCGACCTAGCGGGAGTTACGAGCAGTACTTC TRBD2 - TRBJ2-7 TRBV27
CASSRVTGFGEQFF TGCGCCAGCAGCCGAGTAACAGGGTTCGGTGAGCAGTTCTTC - - TRBJ2-1 TRBV4-1
CASSPARSGELFF TGTGCCAGCAGCCCCGCCAGGTCCGGGGAGCTGTTTTTT - - TRBJ2-2 TRBV14
CAWSAYDASGREQFF TGTGCCTGGAGTGCCTATGATGCTAGCGGGAGGGAGCAGTTCTTC TRBD2 - TRBJ2-1 TRBV30
CASSVQGRSNEKLFF TGTGCCAGCAGCGTTCAGGGGCGGTCTAATGAAAAACTGTTTTTT - - TRBJ1-4 TRBV9
CASSLAVASVYVQYF TGTGCCAGCAGCTTAGCCGTGGCTAGCGTTTACGTGCAGTACTTC - - TRBJ2-7 TRBV7-2
CASSPQFGGTYEQYF TGTGCCAGCTCACCACAGTTCGGGGGGACCTACGAGCAGTACTTC TRBD2 once TRBJ2-7 TRBV18
CASSIDLAGALSAETQYF TGTGCCAGTAGTATAGACCTAGCGGGAGCCCTTTCAGCGGAGACCCAGTACTTC TRBD2 - TRBJ2-5 TRBV19
CASSDRGEGTGELFF TGCGCCAGCAGCGACAGGGGTGAAGGCACCGGGGAGCTGTTTTTT TRBD1 - TRBJ2-2 TRBV4-1